The 27 T cell receptor beta chains presented below share a single source sample, sequenced in a study of tumor-infiltrating lymphocytes in primary liver carcinoma. The researchers produced TCR beta cDNA from roughly 500 ng total RNA with a constant-region primer. TCR beta libraries came from three nested multiplex PCR rounds using slightly modified ARM-PCR. Investigators reported that the first two PCR rounds, at 9 to 11 cycles each, used TRBV1-TRBV30 forward primers with a C-beta reverse primer. TCRdb fed the multiplex PCR reads into MiXCR, producing one record per CDR3 protein. The profile shows approximately 330,000 distinct CDR3 sequences, 65% of them singletons. The authors took blood RNA from unsorted whole blood and also extracted germline DNA. The sample comprised peripheral blood. The receptor set was obtained from a man between 40 and 49 years old with primary liver carcinoma and hepatitis B virus infection.

The V call is TRBV11-2, the J call TRBJ2-1; TRBD2 agrees at 9 bases. With 7 bases clipped from V and 4 bases from J, the junction kept 8 bases outside the gene matches. CDR3 length equals 15 residues. Germline-derived CDR1 and CDR2 are SGHAT and FQNNGV. DNA for the CDR3: TGTGCCAGCATCGGTAGCGGGGGAGGGTACAATGAGCAGTTCTTC. Its translation: CASIGSGGGYNEQFF.

This clonotype was observed a few times. V and J are TRBV5-4 and TRBJ2-6; D gene unclear. This CDR3 is 13 amino acids long. V lost 4 bases to trimming and J lost 2 bases, with 4 bases between them. The germline gives CDR1 SGHNT, CDR2 YYREEE (reference sequence). The CDR3 here is CASSVAGANVLTF. In DNA, the CDR3 is TGTGCCAGCAGCGTTGCTGGGGCCAACGTCCTGACTTTC.

This clonotype was seen at least ten times. The genes are TRBV29-1 and TRBJ1-2; D gene unclear. Trimming pared 3 bases from V and 0 bases from J, leaving 8 bases between. Germline CDR1 reads SQVTM; CDR2 reads ANQGSEA. This CDR3 comprises 13 residues. The CDR3, as DNA: TGCAGCGTTGACGACTCTTCTAACTATGGCTACACCTTC. Translation gives CSVDDSSNYGYTF.

About this clonotype itself: The junction and the germline gene differ at one end; a read error may be behind it. V is TRBV6-1 and J is TRBJ2-3, with D uncertain. This CDR3 is 15 amino acids long. Germline values: CDR1 MNHNS, CDR2 SASEGT. CDR3 in DNA: TGTGCCGGCAGTGAACGAGTCAGGACGCCAGATACGCAGTATTTT. This encodes CAGSERVRTPDTQYF.

This clonotype has a count of ten or more. This chain links TRBV19 with TRBJ2-2, with 9 bases matching TRBD1. Germline CDR1 is LNHDA and CDR2 is SQIVND (reference sequence). Trimming took 3 bases from V and 5 from J; bases not matched to a gene: 1. The CDR3 is 14 amino acids. The DNA for the CDR3 is TGTGCCAGTAGTATCGGGACAGGGACCGGGGAGCTGTTTTTT. Translation: CASSIGTGTGELFF.

The chain links TRBV11-2 to TRBJ2-3; a possible D gene is TRBD1 (5 bases). The J call may be in error: the DNA end matches TRBJ1-5 better. This CDR3 region has 16 residues. Germline CDR1 reads SGHAT; CDR2 reads FQNNGV. CDR3 DNA: TGTGCCGGCACTTTTCCCCCGGGACTTCGCACAGATACGCAGCATTTT. Its translation: CAGTFPPGLRTDTQHF.

In the case of this clonotype: A junction end diverges from the germline sequence, so it may reflect a read error. The gene calls are TRBV11-2 and TRBJ2-1, with D perhaps TRBD2 (5 bases). CDR1 SGHAT and CDR2 FQNNGV come from the germline V gene. The CDR3 loop spans 14 amino acids. Here the CDR3 reads CAGSFTGFYNKQFF. CDR3 in DNA: TGTGCCGGGAGCTTCACGGGATTTTACAATAAGCAGTTCTTC.

This clonotype came up a few times. This chain connects TRBV14 to TRBJ2-1; 9 bases are a match to TRBD2. The CDR3 runs to 15 residues. The V segment lost 1 base and the J segment 5 bases; nucleotides outside the gene matches: 3. Germline V gene sequence: CDR1 SGHDN, CDR2 FVKESK. This CDR3 is CASSQGAGGNNEQFF. The DNA for the CDR3 is TGTGCCAGCAGCCAAGGAGCGGGAGGCAACAATGAGCAGTTCTTC.

Points on this clonotype: A single base separates this from a much larger clone, so it may be a read error. The J gene is TRBJ2-3, the V gene TRBV6-1, with 7 bases identical to TRBD1. Germline V lookup: CDR1 MNHNS, CDR2 SASEGT. The CDR3 length is 15 residues. CDR3 nucleotide sequence: TGTGCCAGCAGTCCTACCCAGGGGGTCACAGGTACGCAGTATTTT. This gives the protein CASSPTQGVTGTQYF.

The chain couples TRBV29-1 to TRBJ1-2; possible D gene TRBD1, 5 bases. Trimming removed 8 bases from V and 1 base from J, with 11 bases in between. Germline V gene data show CDR1 as SQVTM and CDR2 as ANQGSEA. CDR3 length: 12 amino acids. This CDR3 reads CSFDSHNYGYTF. CDR3 DNA: TGCAGCTTCGACAGTCATAACTATGGCTACACCTTC.

In regard to this clonotype: The junction departs from the called germline gene at one end, perhaps through a read error. The chain links TRBV6-1 to TRBJ2-7; 7 nucleotides align to TRBD1. Germline CDR1 reads MNHNS; CDR2 reads SASEGT. The CDR3 runs 13 residues. The CDR3 DNA follows: TGTACCAGCAGTGCGAACAGGGGCTACGAGCAGTACTTC. Amino acid sequence: CTSSANRGYEQYF.

This clonotype appeared many times. The genes are TRBV6-1 and TRBJ2-2, with D maybe TRBD1 (6 bases). The CDR3 covers 14 residues. V was trimmed by 6 bases and J by 3 bases, leaving 11 bases between them. The germline gives CDR1 MNHNS, CDR2 SASEGT. The DNA for the CDR3 is TGTGCCAGCAGAAGGGCAGGGGACACCGGGGAGCTGTTTTTT. Translated: CASRRAGDTGELFF.

On this clonotype itself: Just one base apart from a much larger clone, this may be a read error. V gene TRBV29-1 combines with J gene TRBJ2-4, with D possibly being TRBD1 (6 bases). Germline values: CDR1 SQVTM, CDR2 ANQGSEA. The CDR3 covers 13 residues. This chain's CDR3 is CNVDTGSKNIQYF. The CDR3 DNA follows: TGCAACGTTGATACAGGGTCCAAAAACATTCAGTACTTC. The whole variable domain, filled in from reference TRBV29-1 and TRBJ2-4, reads SAVISQKPSRDICQRGTSLTIQCQVDSQVTMMFWYRQQPGQSLTLIATANQGSEATYESGFVIDKFPISRPNLTFSTLTVSNMSPEDSSIYLCNVDTGSKNIQYFGAGTRLSVL.

This clonotype has a count of ten or more. The J gene is TRBJ2-7, the V gene TRBV4-2, with 12 bases lining up with TRBD2. The CDR3 loop spans 15 amino acids. Germline CDR1 LGHNA, CDR2 YNFKEQ. Trimming removed 2 bases from V and 4 bases from J; junction bases left unmatched: 3. The CDR3 bases are TGTGCCAGCAGCCAAACGACTAGCGGGAGATACGAGCAGTACTTC. It translates to CASSQTTSGRYEQYF.

The rearrangement uses TRBV11-2 and TRBJ2-1; D not resolved. This CDR3 has 11 residues. CDR1 and CDR2 (germline): SGHAT, FQNNGV. CDR3 amino acids: CDSSLVYEQFF. The CDR3 nucleotides are TGTGACAGTAGCTTAGTTTATGAGCAGTTCTTC.

As to this clonotype: This sequence may be a read error, since a much larger clone differs from it by one base. The V and J genes are TRBV12-3 or TRBV12-4 and TRBJ2-1; 9 bases line up with TRBD1. After removal of 4 bases from V and 4 bases from J, the junction contained 14 bases not matched to a gene. The CDR3 contains 18 residues. The CDR3 DNA sequence: TGTGCCAGCAGTTCTGTACACAGGGGGCAGTGGAAGTACAATGAGCAGTTCTTC. Translating gives CASSSVHRGQWKYNEQFF.

This clonotype was observed once. A read error is likely, as this CDR3 ends without the conserved phenylalanine or tryptophan. V is TRBV11-2 and J is TRBJ2-5; 13 bases map to TRBD2. Germline V gene sequence: CDR1 SGHAT, CDR2 FQNNGV. The CDR3 length is 16 residues. V lost 4 bases and J lost 9; bases outside the gene matches: 11. DNA of the CDR3: TGTGCCAGCAGCTCCGGGACTAGCGGGGCGGGGGAGGCCCAGTACATC. Amino acids: CASSSGTSGAGEAQYI.

This clonotype was seen more than once but under ten times. J is TRBJ2-7 and V is TRBV27; 9 bases align to TRBD2. Trimming removed 10 bases from V and 5 bases from J; junction bases left unmatched: 12. The germline V gene encodes CDR1 MNHEY and CDR2 SMNVEV (reference sequence). The CDR3 spans 14 residues. The CDR3: CATQAGGIRHEQYF. In DNA, the CDR3 is TGTGCCACCCAGGCGGGGGGGATCCGCCACGAGCAGTACTTC.

Note on this clonotype: A much larger clone differs by one base, so this may be a read error. The gene calls are TRBV12-3 or TRBV12-4 and TRBJ2-1; 9 bases map to TRBD1. CDR3 length: 13 residues. Trimming took 2 bases from V and 15 from J; bases not matched to a gene: 8. This chain's CDR3 is CASSLSRAGQGFF. As DNA, the CDR3 is TGTGCCAGCAGTTTAAGCCGAGCGGGACAGGGGTTCTTC.

Remarks on this clonotype: At one of its ends the junction is not consistent with the germline gene, which may arise from a read error. The gene calls are TRBV28 and TRBJ1-4; no reliable D call. Germline V gene data show CDR1 as MDHEN and CDR2 as SYDVKM. The CDR3 is made up of 15 amino acids. Here the CDR3 DNA reads TGTGCCTGCAGTTTACGGGCGAATGTGGAAGAAAAACTGTTTTTT. Amino acids: CACSLRANVEEKLFF.

The chain is built from TRBV6-5 and TRBJ1-1; perhaps TRBD1 as D (6 bases). The CDR3 sequence is 15 residues long. The V gene lost 6 bases and the J gene lost 4 bases, with 18 bases spanning the gap. Germline assignment: CDR1 MNHEY and CDR2 SVGAGI. The CDR3 spells CASRSGAGVGTEAFF. As DNA, the CDR3 is TGTGCCAGCAGATCGGGGGCAGGAGTGGGCACTGAAGCTTTCTTT.

This clonotype was detected only once. The chain carries TRBV4-2 and TRBJ1-4; D is undetermined. CDR1 is LGHNA and CDR2 is YNFKEQ in the germline V gene. With 2 bases removed from V and 6 bases from J, the gap between germline ends came to 7 bases. The CDR3 has 13 residues. Written as DNA, the CDR3 is TGTGCCAGCAGCCAACACGGGTATGAAAAACTGTTTTTT. It specifies CASSQHGYEKLFF.

Worth noting for this clonotype: A much larger clone differs from this one at a single base, so this may be a read error. The rearrangement joins TRBV4-3 to TRBJ1-2; possibly TRBD1 for D (5 bases). This CDR3 has 16 residues. CDR1 is LGHNA and CDR2 is YSLEER in the germline V gene. The CDR3 DNA is TGCGCCAGCAGCCAAGAAGGAAGTGGGGCTGGCTATGGCTACGCCTTC. Translated, it gives CASSQEGSGAGYGYAF.

For the CDR3, the DNA is TGTGCCAGCAGCGACAGGCTTTTAGAGACCCAGTACTTC. Translation gives CASSDRLLETQYF. The V call is TRBV6-5, the J call TRBJ2-5, with D possibly being TRBD1 (6 bases). Deletions cut 6 bases from V and 4 bases from J, with 12 bases between. CDR3 size: 13 residues. Germline lookup yields CDR1 MNHEY and CDR2 SVGAGI.

This chain connects TRBV11-3 to TRBJ1-3; 7 nucleotides agree with TRBD1. V shed 3 bases and J 2 bases; nucleotides not matched to a gene: 4. CDR1 and CDR2 (germline): SGHNT, YENEEA. CDR3 length equals 15 residues. The CDR3 nucleotides read TGTGCCAGCAGCTTCGGACAGGAAACTGGAAACACCATATATTTT. As protein: CASSFGQETGNTIYF.

As concerns this clonotype: A much larger clone is a single base away; this may be a read error. The CDR3 loop is CASSPGKGGGTDTQYF. For the CDR3, the DNA is TGTGCCAGCAGCCCGGGGAAAGGGGGGGGCACAGATACGCAGTATTTT. The rearrangement uses TRBV5-6 and TRBJ2-3; possible D gene TRBD2, 7 bases. The CDR3 is 16 residues long. Trimming cost V 4 bases and J 1 base, with 16 bases left between them. Germline V gene lookup returns CDR1 SGHDT and CDR2 YYEEEE.

The chain has TRBV11-1 and TRBJ2-7; TRBD1 might be the D (6 bases). The germline gives CDR1 SGHAT, CDR2 FQDESV (reference sequence). The V end lost 2 bases, the J end lost 0 bases, and 14 bases lay between the germline ends. The CDR3 loop spans 16 amino acids. The CDR3 spells CASSLPGQWRSYEQYF. The CDR3, as DNA: TGTGCCAGCAGCTTACCCGGACAGTGGCGCTCCTACGAGCAGTACTTC. The full variable domain, with the rest looked up from reference TRBV11-1 and TRBJ2-7, is EAEVAQSPRYKITEKSQAVAFWCDPISGHATLYWYRQILGQGPELLVQFQDESVVDDSQLPKDRFSAERLKGVDSTLKIQPAELGDSAMYLCASSLPGQWRSYEQYFGPGTRLTVT.